Shown below are 25 T cell receptor beta chains from a single sample sequenced in a study of shared clonotypes between healthy human individuals. Produced via immunoSEQ multiplex PCR; TCRdb's table is partial and in-frame only. The table records over 850,000 clones, approximately 78% of them present only once. The sample was memory CD4+ T cells from PBMCs. Subset defined: CD45RA-negative fraction. Every receptor here comes from a man aged 18 to 30 in good health. Some clones in this sample may be carry-over from other donors' samples.

V is TRBV11-3 and J is TRBJ1-3; possible D gene TRBD1, 6 bases. The germline V gene encodes CDR1 SGHNT and CDR2 YENEEA. This CDR3 spans 15 amino acids. Between the trimmed V and J ends, which lost 2 bases and 2 bases, there was a span of 10 bases. The CDR3 DNA reads TGTGCCAGCAGCTTACAGGGGTTTACTGGAAACACCATATATTTT. It specifies CASSLQGFTGNTIYF.

The chain employs TRBV5-1 and TRBJ1-4; 9 bases align to TRBD1. This CDR3 spans 14 amino acids. Per germline, CDR1 SGHRS and CDR2 YFSETQ. Trimming took 4 bases from V and 5 from J; bases not matched to a gene: 3. The CDR3 region has the DNA TGCGCCAGCAGCCGGGACAGGGAGAATGAAAAACTGTTTTTT. Translation gives CASSRDRENEKLFF.

This chain links TRBV2 with TRBJ1-2; no firm D call. Per the germline V gene, CDR1 is SNHLY and CDR2 is FYNNEI. The V end lost 6 bases, the J end lost 4 bases, and 18 bases lay between the germline ends. The CDR3 is 15 residues long. The DNA for the CDR3 is TGTGCCAGCAGGCGACACCTGCCAGGCTTCTATGGCTACACCTTC. It specifies CASRRHLPGFYGYTF.

This clone was seen many times. The chain combines TRBV6-6 with TRBJ1-2; 9 bases agree with TRBD1. The J segment lost 1 base and the V segment lost 5 bases, leaving 8 bases of the junction unmatched. The CDR3 is made up of 16 amino acids. Germline V gives CDR1 MNHNY, CDR2 SVGAGI (reference sequence). CDR3 region: CASSPAGTGYNYGYTF. DNA of the CDR3: TGTGCCAGCAGTCCAGCCGGGACAGGGTATAACTATGGCTACACCTTC.

The rearrangement links TRBV19 to TRBJ2-3, with TRBD1 as a possible D gene (6 bases). CDR3 length: 15 residues. Germline loops: CDR1 LNHDA, CDR2 SQIVND (reference sequence). V was cut by 0 bases and J by 6 bases, with 13 bases left in between. CDR3 amino acids: CASSIDNRAGDTQYF. For the CDR3, the DNA is TGTGCCAGTAGTATAGATAACAGGGCTGGGGATACGCAGTATTTT.

The chain recombines TRBV18 with TRBJ2-7; the match to TRBD2 covers 8 bases. CDR3 length equals 16 residues. The germline V gene encodes CDR1 KGHSH and CDR2 LQKENI. With V trimmed by 3 bases and J by 3 bases, 10 bases remained unmatched. The CDR3 DNA reads TGTGCCAGCTCACCGGGCCGGGGGGGGCTCCTCTACGAGCAGTACTTC. It translates to CASSPGRGGLLYEQYF.

As for this clone: A junction boundary mismatches the germline segment, possibly from a read error. The CDR3 coding sequence is TGCGCCAGCAGCGGAGCCGGGACAGTATTGTTC. Protein: CASSGAGTVLF. This chain joins TRBV5-1 and TRBJ2-7, with 7 bases fitting TRBD1. This CDR3 region has 11 residues. Germline V gene lookup returns CDR1 SGHRS and CDR2 YFSETQ.

CDR3 region: CASSYPPGTVNTEAFF. The CDR3 region has the DNA TGTGCCAGCAGCTATCCCCCCGGGACAGTGAACACTGAAGCTTTCTTT. The chain couples TRBV7-2 to TRBJ1-1, with 7 bases matching TRBD1. J gave up 0 bases and V 4 bases, and 8 bases lay outside the gene matches. Per germline, CDR1 SGHTA and CDR2 FQGNSA. The CDR3 extends over 16 amino acids. Full variable domain (remainder filled in from reference TRBV7-2 and TRBJ1-1): GAGVSQSPSNKVTEKGKDVELRCDPISGHTALYWYRQSLGQGLEFLIYFQGNSAPDKSGLPSDRFSAERTGGSVSTLTIQRTQQEDSAVYLCASSYPPGTVNTEAFFGQGTRLTVV.

The chain is built from TRBV9 and TRBJ2-7; D not resolved. The CDR3 runs 14 residues. Trimming left V 2 bases short and J 3 bases short, with 12 bases between. The germline V gene encodes CDR1 SGDLS and CDR2 YYNGEE. The CDR3 spells CASSVDPYLYEQYF. CDR3 bases: TGTGCCAGCAGCGTGGACCCCTACCTCTACGAGCAGTACTTC.

J is TRBJ2-7 and V is TRBV4-3; no clear D gene. V dropped 0 bases and J dropped 6 bases, with 15 bases sitting between them. Germline V gives CDR1 LGHNA, CDR2 YSLEER. The CDR3 sequence is 15 residues long. DNA for the CDR3: TGCGCCAGCAGCCAAGAGGCAACGCTCCCACGCGAGCAGTACTTC. It translates to CASSQEATLPREQYF.

This clone was seen a handful of times. This chain uses TRBV28 with TRBJ2-1; 11 bases are a match to TRBD2. J lost 8 bases, V lost 6 bases, and 9 bases had no gene match. The CDR3 consists of 15 residues. Per germline, CDR1 MDHEN and CDR2 SYDVKM. The CDR3 loop reads CASSQNSGRAHEQFF. CDR3 nucleotides: TGTGCCAGCAGCCAAAATAGCGGGAGGGCCCATGAGCAGTTCTTC.

There are a few counts of this clone. The gene calls are TRBV28 and TRBJ2-1; D might be TRBD2 (6 bases). The V gene's germline CDR1 is MDHEN and CDR2 SYDVKM. The V and J ends lost 8 bases and 6 bases respectively, with 8 bases between them. The CDR3 sequence is 11 residues long. This CDR3 reads CASGLINEQFF. The CDR3 DNA sequence: TGTGCCAGCGGACTAATCAATGAGCAGTTCTTC.

The J gene is TRBJ2-6, the V gene TRBV10-3, with a weak D call TRBD1 (6 bases). The CDR3 runs 16 residues. With 0 bases removed from V and 3 bases from J, the gap between germline ends came to 9 bases. Germline loops: CDR1 ENHRY, CDR2 SYGVKD. CDR3 sequence: CAISESQGNGANVLTF. The CDR3, as DNA: TGTGCCATCAGTGAGTCCCAGGGGAATGGGGCCAACGTCCTGACTTTC.

This chain joins TRBV6-5 and TRBJ2-7, with no clear D. CDR1 is MNHEY, CDR2 SVGAGI, per germline. The CDR3 is made up of 15 amino acids. V gave up 6 bases and J gave up 3 bases, with 18 bases separating them. The CDR3 loop reads CASRPPGTQYYEQYF. The CDR3 nucleotides read TGTGCCAGCAGACCCCCGGGCACTCAATACTACGAGCAGTACTTC.

The rearrangement joins TRBV27 to TRBJ2-1; D remains ambiguous. The CDR3 consists of 13 residues. The germline V gene has CDR1 MNHEY and CDR2 SMNVEV (reference sequence). V dropped 9 bases and J dropped 1 base, with 10 bases sitting between them. CDR3 sequence: CARGRRSYNEQFF. The DNA for the CDR3 is TGTGCCAGGGGTAGGCGGTCCTACAATGAGCAGTTCTTC.

The V call is TRBV27, the J call TRBJ1-5; D perhaps matches TRBD1 (6 bases). The CDR3 is 15 residues long. Trimming pared 6 bases from V and 3 bases from J, leaving 15 bases between. The germline V gene has CDR1 MNHEY and CDR2 SMNVEV (reference sequence). The CDR3 DNA reads as TGTGCCAGCAGGACCGCCAGGGGTACCAATCAGCCCCAGCATTTT. This gives the protein CASRTARGTNQPQHF.

This chain joins TRBV6-1 and TRBJ1-5; D call uncertain. Trimming pared 3 bases from V and 1 base from J, leaving 7 bases between. CDR3 size: 14 residues. Germline CDR1 is MNHNS and CDR2 is SASEGT. As DNA, the CDR3 is TGTGCCAGCAGTGATTTACAGAGCAATCAGCCCCAGCATTTT. The encoded protein is CASSDLQSNQPQHF.

This rearrangement joins TRBV27 to TRBJ1-2, with D hard to call. Trimming took 0 bases from V and 7 from J, leaving 12 bases between them. Germline V CDR1 and CDR2: MNHEY, SMNVEV (reference sequence). The CDR3 consists of 14 residues. In DNA, the CDR3 is TGTGCCAGCAGTTTATCAATCCGGAAAGGTGGCTACACCTTC. It yields the protein CASSLSIRKGGYTF.

As for this clone: A much larger clone lies a single base off, so this may be a read error. The J gene is TRBJ1-1, the V gene TRBV29-1; D possibly corresponds to TRBD1 (5 bases). Germline CDR1 and CDR2: SQVTM and ANQGSEA. CDR3 size: 15 residues. CDR3 loop: CSVAPGWGMNTKAFF. As DNA, the CDR3 is TGCAGCGTTGCTCCCGGGTGGGGCATGAACACTAAAGCTTTCTTT. The complete variable domain, with remaining parts taken from reference TRBV29-1 and TRBJ1-1, reads SAVISQKPSRDICQRGTSLTIQCQVDSQVTMMFWYRQQPGQSLTLIATANQGSEATYESGFVIDKFPISRPNLTFSTLTVSNMSPEDSSIYLCSVAPGWGMNTKAFFGQGTRLTVV.

This clone was counted once. The chain couples TRBV28 to TRBJ1-1; TRBD1 might be the D (5 bases). Trimming pared 2 bases from V and 1 base from J, leaving 29 bases between. The CDR3 spans 21 residues. The V gene's germline CDR1 is MDHEN and CDR2 SYDVKM. DNA of the CDR3: TGTGCCAGCAGTTTAGATAACTATCTGGGACTTCTATCGTCTGGGAACACTGAAGCTTTCTTT. Protein: CASSLDNYLGLLSSGNTEAFF.

The chain uses TRBV5-1 and TRBJ2-3; D is tentatively TRBD1 or TRBD2 (5 bases each). V was pared by 3 bases and J by 0 bases, with 11 bases between. This CDR3 is built from 15 residues. The germline gives CDR1 SGHRS, CDR2 YFSETQ. The CDR3 DNA sequence: TGCGCCAGCAGCTGGCGAGGGACCAGCACAGATACGCAGTATTTT. Encoded protein: CASSWRGTSTDTQYF.

This sequence joins TRBV5-4 and TRBJ2-5; 7 bases are shared with TRBD2. J was trimmed by 7 bases and V by 4 bases; bases with no gene match: 19. This CDR3 region has 17 residues. The V gene's germline CDR1 is SGHNT and CDR2 YYREEE (reference sequence). CDR3 protein: CASSLRGEGRRRATQYF. CDR3 sequence (DNA): TGTGCCAGCAGCCTTAGAGGGGAGGGCAGGAGGAGGGCGACCCAGTACTTC.

V gene TRBV5-1 combines with J gene TRBJ1-2; the D gene is possibly TRBD1 (6 bases). Deletions cut 5 bases from V and 0 bases from J, with 17 bases between. Germline V gene data show CDR1 as SGHRS and CDR2 as YFSETQ. The CDR3 has 16 amino acids. The CDR3 loop reads CASSLTGTLPNYGYTF. CDR3 in DNA: TGCGCCAGCAGTTTAACCGGGACACTCCCTAACTATGGCTACACCTTC. Filled out from reference TRBV5-1 and TRBJ1-2, the complete variable domain reads KAGVTQTPRYLIKTRGQQVTLSCSPISGHRSVSWYQQTPGQGLQFLFEYFSETQRNKGNFPGRFSGRQFSNSRSEMNVSTLELGDSALYLCASSLTGTLPNYGYTFGSGTRLTVV.

The gene calls are TRBV4-1 and TRBJ1-5, with 8 bases fitting TRBD1. Per germline, CDR1 MGHRA and CDR2 YSYEKL. V shed 0 bases and J 1 base; nucleotides not matched to a gene: 5. CDR3 length: 17 amino acids. As DNA, the CDR3 is TGCGCCAGCAGCCAAGATGGGACAGGTAGGAGCAATCAGCCCCAGCATTTT. This sequence encodes CASSQDGTGRSNQPQHF.

This clone was counted a few times. CDR3 sequence reads: CASTRGQGYEQYF. The CDR3 DNA reads TGTGCCAGCACTCGCGGACAGGGTTACGAGCAGTACTTC. This chain uses TRBV6-1 with TRBJ2-7; TRBD1 aligns across 8 bases. V trimming: 7 bases; J trimming: 4 bases; junction bases outside the gene matches: 6. CDR1 is MNHNS, CDR2 SASEGT, per germline. CDR3 size: 13 residues.